The T cell receptor (beta chain) described here comes from a study of T cells in Graves' hyperthyroidism and ophthalmopathy. General study results and limits: Blood also contained most expanded thyroid clonotypes above 0.001.

On this clonotype: The target antigen is unknown. This could be a read error, since a much larger clone is one nucleotide away.

This CDR3 comprises 13 residues. Germline CDR1 reads SQVTM; CDR2 reads ANQGSEA. J was trimmed by 3 bases and V by 4 bases; bases with no gene match: 2. TCR beta CDR3 region amplification was performed from RNA transcripts. Using the HTBI primer set, a first-round RT-PCR was run on the TCR CDR3. TCRdb reprocessed the multiplex PCR reads via MiXCR and lists one record per CDR3 protein. The data contain just over 550,000 distinct CDR3 sequences, more than 45% of them seen just once; the ten biggest clones take up about 7.8%. Patients were aged 18 to 65, had disease duration under 2 months, and had newly diagnosed hyperthyroidism.

J is TRBJ2-7 and V is TRBV29-1; TRBD2 matches 11 bases. The sequenced sample was peripheral blood or thyroid tissue (not recorded which). The clonotype originates from a woman aged 18-29 years with Graves' hyperthyroidism. CDR3 in DNA: TGCAGCGTTGTTGGGACTAGCGGCTACGAGCAGTACTTC. The encoded protein is CSVVGTSGYEQYF.